This is a list of T cell receptor beta chains from one sample in a study of blood T cells in healthy people across ages. TCRdb reprocessed the 5' RACE reads with MiXCR, giving one entry per CDR3 protein. The sample has roughly 730,000 distinct CDR3 sequences, more than 50% seen once. Material: blood. These receptors came from a man in his forties in good health. Both conserved end residues are part of each CDR3. D genes are given only for firm matches. The size of a clone is reported for some rows only, either as once, few or many, or as a class for expanded clones.

CDR3aa: CSVETGTHGGRNTEAFF; CDR3nt: TGCAGCGTTGAAACGGGGACTCACGGGGGACGGAACACTGAAGCTTTCTTT; abundance: NA; j_gene: TRBJ1-1; d_gene: NA; v_gene: TRBV29-1
CDR3aa: CSASGPGPEGPGEETQYF; CDR3nt: TGCAGCGCGTCGGGTCCAGGCCCGGAGGGACCCGGAGAGGAGACCCAGTACTTC; abundance: NA; j_gene: TRBJ2-5; d_gene: NA; v_gene: TRBV29-1
CDR3aa: CASSYLGEYTDTQYF; CDR3nt: TGTGCCAGCAGTTATCTAGGAGAATACACAGATACGCAGTATTTT; abundance: NA; j_gene: TRBJ2-3; d_gene: NA; v_gene: TRBV6-6
CDR3aa: CASSPQLNSPLHF; CDR3nt: TGTGCCAGCAGCCCACAACTAAATTCACCCCTCCACTTT; abundance: NA; j_gene: TRBJ1-6; d_gene: NA; v_gene: TRBV7-2
CDR3aa: CSVESWIRDPAETQYF; CDR3nt: TGCAGCGTTGAAAGTTGGATTAGGGACCCGGCAGAGACCCAGTACTTC; abundance: many; j_gene: TRBJ2-5; d_gene: NA; v_gene: TRBV29-1
CDR3aa: CASSSEHSNQPQHF; CDR3nt: TGCGCCAGCAGCTCTGAGCATAGCAATCAGCCCCAGCATTTT; abundance: NA; j_gene: TRBJ1-5; d_gene: NA; v_gene: TRBV4-1
CDR3aa: CASSQEVRLSEQYF; CDR3nt: TGTGCCAGCAGCCAAGAAGTAAGACTGTCCGAGCAGTACTTC; abundance: NA; j_gene: TRBJ2-7; d_gene: NA; v_gene: TRBV14
CDR3aa: CSVESWGETYEQYF; CDR3nt: TGCAGCGTTGAGAGTTGGGGGGAAACCTACGAGCAGTACTTC; abundance: NA; j_gene: TRBJ2-7; d_gene: NA; v_gene: TRBV29-1
CDR3aa: CASSPHVGISSGNTIYF; CDR3nt: TGTGCCAGCAGTCCTCATGTGGGGATTAGCTCTGGAAACACCATATATTTT; abundance: NA; j_gene: TRBJ1-3; d_gene: NA; v_gene: TRBV28
CDR3aa: CASSDKDRLRGEQYF; CDR3nt: TGTGCCAGCAGTGATAAGGACAGACTACGAGGCGAGCAGTACTTC; abundance: NA; j_gene: TRBJ2-7; d_gene: NA; v_gene: TRBV6-2/TRBV6-3
CDR3aa: CASSRLGGSKNIQYF; CDR3nt: TGTGCCAGCAGCCGACTCGGGGGCTCCAAAAACATTCAGTACTTC; abundance: few; j_gene: TRBJ2-4; d_gene: NA; v_gene: TRBV6-5
CDR3aa: CASSSGQGQNSPLHF; CDR3nt: TGTGCCAGCAGTAGCGGACAGGGGCAGAATTCACCCCTCCACTTT; abundance: NA; j_gene: TRBJ1-6; d_gene: TRBD1; v_gene: TRBV12-3/TRBV12-4
CDR3aa: CASSLNRGQNYGYTF; CDR3nt: TGTGCCAGCAGCTTAAACAGGGGGCAGAACTATGGCTACACCTTC; abundance: NA; j_gene: TRBJ1-2; d_gene: TRBD1; v_gene: TRBV7-8
CDR3aa: CASSRGSKNIQYF; CDR3nt: TGTGCCAGCAGCAGGGGATCCAAAAACATTCAGTACTTC; abundance: NA; j_gene: TRBJ2-4; d_gene: NA; v_gene: TRBV28
CDR3aa: CSASMDRAISYNEQFF; CDR3nt: TGCAGTGCTAGTATGGACAGGGCAATCTCCTACAATGAGCAGTTCTTC; abundance: NA; j_gene: TRBJ2-1; d_gene: TRBD1; v_gene: TRBV20-1
CDR3aa: CSLLGTSGSSYNEQFF; CDR3nt: TGCAGCCTGCTCGGGACTAGCGGGAGCTCCTACAATGAGCAGTTCTTC; abundance: few; j_gene: TRBJ2-1; d_gene: TRBD2; v_gene: TRBV29-1
CDR3aa: CAIGEDIQYF; CDR3nt: TGTGCCATCGGGGAGGACATTCAGTACTTC; abundance: few; j_gene: TRBJ2-4; d_gene: NA; v_gene: TRBV10-3
CDR3aa: CASSFQGGTDTQYF; CDR3nt: TGCGCCAGCAGCTTCCAGGGGGGCACAGATACGCAGTATTTT; abundance: many; j_gene: TRBJ2-3; d_gene: TRBD1; v_gene: TRBV5-1
CDR3aa: CASSLGAGGGGPAGETQYF; CDR3nt: TGTGCCAGCAGCTTAGGAGCCGGTGGCGGGGGGCCCGCTGGAGAGACCCAGTACTTC; abundance: NA; j_gene: TRBJ2-5; d_gene: TRBD2; v_gene: TRBV7-3
CDR3aa: CASSQTSGNSYNEQFF; CDR3nt: TGTGCCAGCAGCCAAACTAGCGGGAACTCCTACAATGAGCAGTTCTTC; abundance: few; j_gene: TRBJ2-1; d_gene: TRBD2; v_gene: TRBV6-5
CDR3aa: CASSERGAGGNEQFF; CDR3nt: TGTGCCAGCAGTGAAAGGGGGGCAGGTGGGAATGAGCAGTTCTTT; abundance: NA; j_gene: TRBJ2-1; d_gene: NA; v_gene: TRBV6-1
CDR3aa: CASSPGTSGRANNEQFF; CDR3nt: TGTGCCAGCAGTCCCGGGACTAGCGGGAGGGCCAACAATGAGCAGTTCTTC; abundance: NA; j_gene: TRBJ2-1; d_gene: TRBD2; v_gene: TRBV28
CDR3aa: CSARRGAGQETQYF; CDR3nt: TGCAGTGCTAGAAGAGGAGCAGGGCAGGAGACCCAGTACTTC; abundance: NA; j_gene: TRBJ2-5; d_gene: NA; v_gene: TRBV20-1
CDR3aa: CASIELGAGGYNEQFF; CDR3nt: TGTGCCAGCATTGAGTTGGGGGCGGGAGGATACAATGAGCAGTTCTTC; abundance: NA; j_gene: TRBJ2-1; d_gene: TRBD2; v_gene: TRBV2
CDR3aa: CSARARTAPHTEAFF; CDR3nt: TGCAGTGCTAGAGCTAGGACAGCCCCGCACACTGAAGCTTTCTTT; abundance: NA; j_gene: TRBJ1-1; d_gene: NA; v_gene: TRBV20-1
CDR3aa: CASSFKKPLAKNIQYF; CDR3nt: TGTGCCAGCAGTTTTAAAAAACCGTTAGCCAAAAACATTCAGTACTTC; abundance: few; j_gene: TRBJ2-4; d_gene: NA; v_gene: TRBV6-2/TRBV6-3
CDR3aa: CASSLGPQGPEAFF; CDR3nt: TGTGCCAGCAGCCTAGGACCCCAGGGTCCTGAAGCTTTCTTT; abundance: few; j_gene: TRBJ1-1; d_gene: NA; v_gene: TRBV12-3/TRBV12-4
CDR3aa: CASRESGASAYEQYF; CDR3nt: TGTGCCAGCAGGGAAAGCGGGGCGAGTGCCTACGAGCAGTACTTC; abundance: few; j_gene: TRBJ2-7; d_gene: TRBD2; v_gene: TRBV6-2/TRBV6-3
CDR3aa: CASSPTSYPRQGDEQFF; CDR3nt: TGTGCCAGCAGTCCGACGTCTTATCCTCGACAGGGGGATGAGCAGTTCTTC; abundance: NA; j_gene: TRBJ2-1; d_gene: TRBD1; v_gene: TRBV27
CDR3aa: CSARQTQGGPYEQYF; CDR3nt: TGCAGTGCTAGACAGACGCAGGGGGGACCCTACGAGCAGTACTTC; abundance: NA; j_gene: TRBJ2-7; d_gene: NA; v_gene: TRBV20-1
CDR3aa: CASSQNAGVTTDTQYF; CDR3nt: TGTGCCAGCAGCCAAAACGCGGGGGTGACCACAGATACGCAGTATTTT; abundance: NA; j_gene: TRBJ2-3; d_gene: TRBD2; v_gene: TRBV3-1
CDR3aa: CASSSPTFIDNEQFF; CDR3nt: TGTGCCAGCAGCTCCCCTACCTTTATAGACAATGAGCAGTTCTTC; abundance: NA; j_gene: TRBJ2-1; d_gene: NA; v_gene: TRBV7-2
CDR3aa: CASSEVGVETQYF; CDR3nt: TGTGCCAGCAGTGAAGTGGGAGTGGAGACCCAGTACTTC; abundance: few; j_gene: TRBJ2-5; d_gene: NA; v_gene: TRBV25-1
CDR3aa: CASSFLSLAEQFF; CDR3nt: TGTGCCAGCAGTTTTTTAAGTCTTGCTGAGCAGTTCTTC; abundance: few; j_gene: TRBJ2-1; d_gene: NA; v_gene: TRBV12-3/TRBV12-4
CDR3aa: CAISLGQGSGTDTQYF; CDR3nt: TGTGCCATCAGCTTAGGGCAGGGGTCTGGCACAGATACGCAGTATTTT; abundance: NA; j_gene: TRBJ2-3; d_gene: NA; v_gene: TRBV7-3